This T cell receptor beta chain originates from a study of CD8 T cells in Susac syndrome. An amount of RNA that ranged from roughly 0.5 to 1 ug was reverse transcribed with random hexamers. From the immunoSEQ multiplex PCR reads, TCRdb called clonotypes with MiXCR, one entry per CDR3 protein. Here the sample spans roughly 130,000 distinct CDR3 sequences, 90% to 95% being singletons. The CDR3 loop spans 16 amino acids. Germline-derived CDR1 and CDR2 are SGHTA and FQGNSA. V dropped 5 bases and J dropped 2 bases, with 16 bases sitting between them. CD8+ and CD4+ T cells taken from blood had their TCR beta sequenced. Negative isolation was applied to CD8+ and CD4+ T cells, and FACS enrichment was applied to TEMRA cells.

Sequenced input: CD4+ T cells from PBMCs. The gene calls are TRBV7-2 and TRBJ2-1, with TRBD1 as a possible D gene (6 bases). The receptor was derived from a human donor in good health. CDR3 sequence: CASSQGHRVAYNEQFF. The CDR3, as DNA: TGTGCCAGCAGCCAGGGACACCGGGTTGCCTACAATGAGCAGTTCTTC.